Listed below are T cell receptor beta chains from one sample, sequenced in a study of blood T cell repertoires in COVID-19. Data came from immunoSEQ multiplex PCR; TCRdb stores just in-frame clones and leaves some out. The sample consists of 150,000 to 180,000 clones, about 79% of them appearing once. The specimen was peripheral blood. Every receptor here comes from a woman aged 55-70 years with acute or convalescent COVID-19. Both conserved end residues are part of each CDR3. The D gene is left open where the match is weak. Where a row states a size, it is once, few, many or the class of an expanded clone; other rows omit it.

cdr3_nt: TGTGCCAGCAGTGAAGAGGCGACTAGCACTCTGGCCTACAATGAGCAGTTCTTC
cdr3_aa: CASSEEATSTLAYNEQFF
clone_size: -
d_call: TRBD2
j_call: TRBJ2-1
v_call: TRBV6-1

cdr3_nt: TGTGCCTGGAGTGGACAGGGCCTGGAGCCCCAGCATTTT
cdr3_aa: CAWSGQGLEPQHF
clone_size: -
d_call: TRBD1
j_call: TRBJ1-5
v_call: TRBV30

cdr3_nt: TGTGCCTTAAGACAGGACGGGTCTCAGCCCCAGCATTTT
cdr3_aa: CALRQDGSQPQHF
clone_size: -
d_call: -
j_call: TRBJ1-5
v_call: TRBV6-6

cdr3_nt: TGCGCCAGCAGCCCCGGGACAGGGAACACCGGGGAGCTGTTTTTT
cdr3_aa: CASSPGTGNTGELFF
clone_size: few
d_call: TRBD1
j_call: TRBJ2-2
v_call: TRBV5-1

cdr3_nt: TGTGCCAGCAGTCCGCGAATAGGCAATCAGCCCCAGCATTTT
cdr3_aa: CASSPRIGNQPQHF
clone_size: -
d_call: -
j_call: TRBJ1-5
v_call: TRBV27

cdr3_nt: TGTGCCAGCAGTTTCAGGGGCGGCTATGGCTACACCTTC
cdr3_aa: CASSFRGGYGYTF
clone_size: -
d_call: -
j_call: TRBJ1-2
v_call: TRBV27

cdr3_nt: TGTGCCAGCAGTCAACCCCAGGGGCCCGGGTTGGGGTATGGCTACACCTTC
cdr3_aa: CASSQPQGPGLGYGYTF
clone_size: -
d_call: -
j_call: TRBJ1-2
v_call: TRBV6-6

cdr3_nt: TGCAGCGTTGAAAGGGGGCTCCCTTTCAACTATGGCTACACCTTC
cdr3_aa: CSVERGLPFNYGYTF
clone_size: -
d_call: TRBD1
j_call: TRBJ1-2
v_call: TRBV29-1

cdr3_nt: TGTGCCAGCATACGGACAGGGAGAGCTTTCTTT
cdr3_aa: CASIRTGRAFF
clone_size: few
d_call: TRBD1
j_call: TRBJ1-1
v_call: TRBV12-3/TRBV12-4

cdr3_nt: TGTGCCAGTAGTATGTGGAGGGGTCCTGGAAACACCATATATTTT
cdr3_aa: CASSMWRGPGNTIYF
clone_size: -
d_call: -
j_call: TRBJ1-3
v_call: TRBV19

cdr3_nt: TGTGCCAGTAGCGGGGGAGTCAGGGAATACGGCTACACCTTC
cdr3_aa: CASSGGVREYGYTF
clone_size: few
d_call: -
j_call: TRBJ1-2
v_call: TRBV19

cdr3_nt: TGTGCCACCAGTGATGGGGACAGGGGGCGCGTTGGGGAGCTGTTTTTT
cdr3_aa: CATSDGDRGRVGELFF
clone_size: -
d_call: TRBD1
j_call: TRBJ2-2
v_call: TRBV24-1

cdr3_nt: TGTGCCAGTAGTATCCTGGCAGGGGGCGATTCTGGAAACACCATATATTTT
cdr3_aa: CASSILAGGDSGNTIYF
clone_size: -
d_call: TRBD1
j_call: TRBJ1-3
v_call: TRBV19

cdr3_nt: TGCAGCGTTGGAGACCGAGGTGAGCAGTTCTTC
cdr3_aa: CSVGDRGEQFF
clone_size: -
d_call: -
j_call: TRBJ2-1
v_call: TRBV29-1

cdr3_nt: TGTGCCAGCAGCCCCGGGACAACTCGGTACACTGAAGCTTTCTTT
cdr3_aa: CASSPGTTRYTEAFF
clone_size: -
d_call: -
j_call: TRBJ1-1
v_call: TRBV9

cdr3_nt: TGTGCCAGCAGCGCGTCGGGACAGGGGAGAGCTGGAAACACCATATATTTT
cdr3_aa: CASSASGQGRAGNTIYF
clone_size: -
d_call: TRBD1
j_call: TRBJ1-3
v_call: TRBV7-9

cdr3_nt: TGCAGCGTTGACCGACTAGCGGGGGTAGTTGAGACCCAGTACTTC
cdr3_aa: CSVDRLAGVVETQYF
clone_size: -
d_call: TRBD2
j_call: TRBJ2-5
v_call: TRBV29-1

cdr3_nt: TGTGCCAGCAGCTTCCTCTCCTACGAGCAGTACTTC
cdr3_aa: CASSFLSYEQYF
clone_size: -
d_call: -
j_call: TRBJ2-7
v_call: TRBV11-2

cdr3_nt: TGTGCCAGCAGCTTGGGGGGGCCAATAACGAACACCGGGGAGCTGTTTTTT
cdr3_aa: CASSLGGPITNTGELFF
clone_size: few
d_call: -
j_call: TRBJ2-2
v_call: TRBV5-4

cdr3_nt: TGTGCCAGCAGTCCCCTGGAGGGATTCACTGAAGCTTTCTTT
cdr3_aa: CASSPLEGFTEAFF
clone_size: -
d_call: -
j_call: TRBJ1-1
v_call: TRBV2

cdr3_nt: TGTGCCAGCAGTAGGGACAGAGGAACCCTCGGGGAGCTGTTTTTT
cdr3_aa: CASSRDRGTLGELFF
clone_size: -
d_call: TRBD1
j_call: TRBJ2-2
v_call: TRBV7-8

cdr3_nt: TGCGCCAGCAGCCCGCAAGGAGGCACAGATACGCAGTATTTT
cdr3_aa: CASSPQGGTDTQYF
clone_size: -
d_call: -
j_call: TRBJ2-3
v_call: TRBV5-1